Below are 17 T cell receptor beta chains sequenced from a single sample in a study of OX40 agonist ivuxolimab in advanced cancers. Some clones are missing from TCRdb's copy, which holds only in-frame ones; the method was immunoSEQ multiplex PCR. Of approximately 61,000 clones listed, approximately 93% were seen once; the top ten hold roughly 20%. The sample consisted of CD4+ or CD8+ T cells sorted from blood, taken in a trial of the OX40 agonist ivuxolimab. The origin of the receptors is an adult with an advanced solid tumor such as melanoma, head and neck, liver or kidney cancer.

The CDR3 bases are TGTGCCAGCAGCTTGGCGACAGGGAGGAACACTGAAGCTTTCTTT. It encodes CASSLATGRNTEAFF. V and J are TRBV5-5 and TRBJ1-1; 7 nucleotides match TRBD1. CDR1 and CDR2 (germline): SGHKS, YYEKEE (reference sequence). This CDR3 has 15 residues. J gave up 1 base and V 0 bases, and 3 bases lay outside the gene matches. The variable domain in full, with the rest retrieved from reference TRBV5-5 and TRBJ1-1, is DAGVTQSPTHLIKTRGQQVTLRCSPISGHKSVSWYQQVLGQGPQFIFQYYEKEERGRGNFPDRFSARQFPNYSSELNVNALLLGDSALYLCASSLATGRNTEAFFGQGTRLTVV.

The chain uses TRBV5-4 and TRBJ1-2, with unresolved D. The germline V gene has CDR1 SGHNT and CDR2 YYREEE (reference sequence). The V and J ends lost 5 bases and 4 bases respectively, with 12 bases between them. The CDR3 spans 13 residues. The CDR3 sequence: CASSRGKTYGYTF. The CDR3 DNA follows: TGTGCCAGCAGTAGAGGAAAGACCTATGGCTACACCTTC.

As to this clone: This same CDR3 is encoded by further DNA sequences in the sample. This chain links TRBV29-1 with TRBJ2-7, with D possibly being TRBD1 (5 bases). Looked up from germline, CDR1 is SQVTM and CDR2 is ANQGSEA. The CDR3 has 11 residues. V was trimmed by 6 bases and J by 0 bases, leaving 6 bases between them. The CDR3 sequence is CSVQGSYEQYF. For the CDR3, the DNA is TGCAGCGTCCAGGGCTCCTACGAGCAGTACTTC.

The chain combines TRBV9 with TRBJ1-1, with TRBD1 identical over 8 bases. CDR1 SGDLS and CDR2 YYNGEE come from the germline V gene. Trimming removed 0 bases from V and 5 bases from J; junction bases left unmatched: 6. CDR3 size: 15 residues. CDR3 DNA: TGTGCCAGCAGCGTAGCCCCGGACAGGGAGACTGAAGCTTTCTTT. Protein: CASSVAPDRETEAFF.

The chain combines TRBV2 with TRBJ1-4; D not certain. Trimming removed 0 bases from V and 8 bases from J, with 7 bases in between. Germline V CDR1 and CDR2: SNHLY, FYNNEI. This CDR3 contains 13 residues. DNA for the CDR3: TGTGCCAGCAGTGAAGCGGGAGACGAAAAACTGTTTTTT. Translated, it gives CASSEAGDEKLFF. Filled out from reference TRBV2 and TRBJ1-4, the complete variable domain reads EPEVTQTPSHQVTQMGQEVILRCVPISNHLYFYWYRQILGQKVEFLVSFYNNEISEKSEIFDDQFSVERPDGSNFTLKIRSTKLEDSAMYFCASSEAGDEKLFFGSGTQLSVL.

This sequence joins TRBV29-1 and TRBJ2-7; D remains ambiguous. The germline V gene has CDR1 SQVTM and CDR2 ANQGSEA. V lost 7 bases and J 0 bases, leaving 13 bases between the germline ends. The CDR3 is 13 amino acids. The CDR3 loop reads CSAKSGPSYEQYF. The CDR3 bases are TGCAGCGCCAAAAGTGGCCCCTCCTACGAGCAGTACTTC.

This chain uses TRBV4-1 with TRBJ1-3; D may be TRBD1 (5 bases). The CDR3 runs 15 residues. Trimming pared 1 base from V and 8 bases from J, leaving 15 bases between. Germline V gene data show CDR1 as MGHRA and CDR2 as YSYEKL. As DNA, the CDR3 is TGCGCCAGCAGCCAAGTCAGGGCCCGTGGGGACACCATATATTTT. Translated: CASSQVRARGDTIYF.

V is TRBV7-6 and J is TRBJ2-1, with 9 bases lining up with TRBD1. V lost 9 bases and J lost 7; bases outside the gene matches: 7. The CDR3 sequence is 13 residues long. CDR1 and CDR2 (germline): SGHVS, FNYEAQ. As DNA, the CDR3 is TGTGCCAGTGGACAGGGGCTAGAGAATGAGCAGTTCTTC. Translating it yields CASGQGLENEQFF.

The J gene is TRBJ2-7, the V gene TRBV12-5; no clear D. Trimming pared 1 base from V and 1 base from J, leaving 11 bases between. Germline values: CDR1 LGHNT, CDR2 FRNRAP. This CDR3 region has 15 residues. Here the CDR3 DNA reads TGTGCTAGTGGTTTGGGCCCGGACGGATCCTACGAGCAGTACTTC. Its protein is CASGLGPDGSYEQYF.

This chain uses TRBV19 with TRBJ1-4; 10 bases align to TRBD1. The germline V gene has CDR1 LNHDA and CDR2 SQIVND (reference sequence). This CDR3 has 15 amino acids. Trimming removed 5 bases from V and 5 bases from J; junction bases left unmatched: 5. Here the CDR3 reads CASSAPGQGNEKLFF. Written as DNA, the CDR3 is TGTGCCAGTAGTGCGCCGGGACAGGGGAATGAAAAACTGTTTTTT.

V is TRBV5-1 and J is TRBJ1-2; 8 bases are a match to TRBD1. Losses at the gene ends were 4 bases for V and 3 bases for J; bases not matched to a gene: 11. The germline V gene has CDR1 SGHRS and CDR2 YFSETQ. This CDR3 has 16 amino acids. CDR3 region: CASSLASTGAHYGYTF. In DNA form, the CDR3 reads TGCGCCAGCAGCCTCGCTTCGACAGGGGCTCACTATGGCTACACCTTC.

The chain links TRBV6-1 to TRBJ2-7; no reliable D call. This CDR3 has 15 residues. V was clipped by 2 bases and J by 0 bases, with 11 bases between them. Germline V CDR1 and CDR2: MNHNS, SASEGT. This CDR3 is CASSELVTSSYEQYF. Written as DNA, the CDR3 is TGTGCCAGCAGTGAATTAGTCACGAGCTCCTACGAGCAGTACTTC.

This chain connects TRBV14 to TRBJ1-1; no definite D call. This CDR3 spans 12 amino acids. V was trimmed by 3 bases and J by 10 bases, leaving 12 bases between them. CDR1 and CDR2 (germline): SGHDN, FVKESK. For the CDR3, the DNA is TGTGCCAGCAGCCAGCGGTCAGGAAGAGCTTTCTTT. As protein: CASSQRSGRAFF.

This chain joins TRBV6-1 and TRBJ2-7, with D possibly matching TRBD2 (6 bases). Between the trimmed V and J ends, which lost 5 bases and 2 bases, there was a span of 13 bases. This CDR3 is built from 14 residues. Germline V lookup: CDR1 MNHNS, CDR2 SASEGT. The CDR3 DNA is TGTGCCAGCAGTCCTAACCCGGGGGCCTACGAGCAGTACTTC. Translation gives CASSPNPGAYEQYF.

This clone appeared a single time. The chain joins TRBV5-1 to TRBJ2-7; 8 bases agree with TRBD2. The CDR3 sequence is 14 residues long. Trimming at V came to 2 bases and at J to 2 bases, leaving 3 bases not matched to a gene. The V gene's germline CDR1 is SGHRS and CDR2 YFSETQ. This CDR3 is CASSLAGAAYEQYF. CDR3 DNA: TGCGCCAGCAGCTTAGCGGGGGCCGCCTACGAGCAGTACTTC.

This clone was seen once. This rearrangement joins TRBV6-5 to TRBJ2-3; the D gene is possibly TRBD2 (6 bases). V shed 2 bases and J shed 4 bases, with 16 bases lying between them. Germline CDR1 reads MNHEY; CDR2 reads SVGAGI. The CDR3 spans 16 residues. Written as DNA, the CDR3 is TGTGCCAGCAGTTACAGTGCGGGGTCATCCGCAGATACGCAGTATTTT. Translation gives CASSYSAGSSADTQYF.

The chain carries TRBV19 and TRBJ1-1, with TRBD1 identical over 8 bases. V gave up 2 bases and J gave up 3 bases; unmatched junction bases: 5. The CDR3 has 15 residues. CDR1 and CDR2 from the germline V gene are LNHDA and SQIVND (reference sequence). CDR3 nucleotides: TGTGCCAGTAGTATATCCTCGGACAGGGACACTGAAGCTTTCTTT. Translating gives CASSISSDRDTEAFF.